The 20 T cell receptor beta chains in this list originate from one sample, sequenced in a study of neoadjuvant anti-PD-1 for oral cavity cancer. Time point denoted: after neoadjuvant nivolumab, at surgical resection. The table came from immunoSEQ multiplex PCR; TCRdb's copy has only in-frame clones and leaves some out. The sample includes 20,000 to 25,000 clones, 45% of them seen just once. Sequenced here: tumor tissue, sampled after nivolumab (anti-PD-1) treatment. These receptors were obtained from a person between 35 and 79 years old with oral cavity squamous cell carcinoma.

This clone is medium-sized in the sample. The CDR3 protein is CASRVGTVLNTEAFF. The CDR3 nucleotides read TGCGCCAGCAGGGTAGGGACAGTGCTGAACACTGAAGCTTTCTTT. The J gene is TRBJ1-1, the V gene TRBV5-1; 7 nucleotides align to TRBD1. The CDR3 has 15 amino acids. V lost 5 bases to trimming and J lost 0 bases; unmatched junction nucleotides: 7. Germline assignment: CDR1 SGHRS and CDR2 YFSETQ.

This clone was detected only a few times. The gene calls are TRBV10-1 and TRBJ2-1; weak D call: TRBD2 (6 bases). The germline gives CDR1 WNHNN, CDR2 SYGVQD (reference sequence). V was clipped by 3 bases and J by 2 bases, with 11 bases between them. The CDR3 is 15 residues long. CDR3 DNA sequence: TGCGCCAGCAGTGATGGCGGGGAGGCCTACAATGAGCAGTTCTTC. This translates into CASSDGGEAYNEQFF.

This clone was picked up one time. V is TRBV18 and J is TRBJ1-2, with 8 bases matching TRBD1. Germline V gives CDR1 KGHSH, CDR2 LQKENI. The CDR3 totals 19 residues. The junction had 18 bases not matched to a gene; V was cut back by 3 bases and J by 3 bases. This CDR3 is CASSPYTQPSQGEDYGYTF. The CDR3, as DNA: TGTGCCAGCTCACCCTACACTCAACCATCACAGGGGGAGGACTATGGCTACACCTTC.

This clone was seen a handful of times. This rearrangement joins TRBV5-1 to TRBJ1-1, with D unclear. Looked up from germline, CDR1 is SGHRS and CDR2 is YFSETQ. The CDR3 covers 11 residues. Trimming stripped 4 bases from V and 3 bases from J, with 4 bases between. The CDR3 sequence: CASSRDTEAFF. CDR3 coding DNA: TGCGCCAGCAGCCGGGACACTGAAGCTTTCTTT.

In this sample, this clone turned up a few times. The chain uses TRBV27 and TRBJ2-5, with 7 bases lining up with TRBD2. Germline V gene sequence: CDR1 MNHEY, CDR2 SMNVEV (reference sequence). This CDR3 contains 13 residues. V shed 6 bases and J 5 bases; nucleotides not matched to a gene: 6. The CDR3 bases are TGTGCCAGCAGGGGAGGGGTCGGCGAGACCCAGTACTTC. This codes for CASRGGVGETQYF.

Points on this clone: Other DNA sequences in the same sample also yield this CDR3. The chain links TRBV6-5 to TRBJ2-3; D is uncertain. This CDR3 spans 14 amino acids. In germline, CDR1 is MNHEY, CDR2 SVGAGI. Trimming shortened V by 2 bases and J by 2 bases, and 8 bases separated the two germline ends. In DNA, the CDR3 is TGTGCCAGCAGTTACGACAAGCCCACAGATACGCAGTATTTT. Translating it yields CASSYDKPTDTQYF.

This clone showed up many times. The chain carries TRBV5-4 and TRBJ2-5; no clear D. The CDR3 length is 15 residues. Germline lookup yields CDR1 SGHNT and CDR2 YYREEE (reference sequence). Trimming took 0 bases from V and 1 from J, leaving 10 bases between them. This CDR3 is CASSLDVPFQETQYF. The CDR3 region has the DNA TGTGCCAGCAGCTTGGACGTCCCCTTCCAAGAGACCCAGTACTTC.

This chain connects TRBV7-3 to TRBJ2-5; no clear D gene. Germline CDR1 SGHTA, CDR2 FQGTGA. V was trimmed by 2 bases and J by 5 bases, leaving 6 bases between them. This CDR3 is built from 12 residues. This CDR3 is CASSLVLETQYF. CDR3 DNA sequence: TGTGCCAGCAGCTTAGTTCTGGAGACCCAGTACTTC.

The chain carries TRBV6-5 and TRBJ2-5, with D unresolved. The CDR3 runs to 16 residues. Per the germline V gene, CDR1 is MNHEY and CDR2 is SVGAGI. V lost 0 bases to trimming and J lost 0 bases, with 11 bases between them. The CDR3 here is CASSYSTYGYQETQYF. The CDR3, as DNA: TGTGCCAGCAGTTACTCGACTTATGGGTACCAAGAGACCCAGTACTTC.

The chain carries TRBV18 and TRBJ2-2; no clear D gene. Trimming left V 5 bases short and J 3 bases short, with 10 bases between. The germline V gene has CDR1 KGHSH and CDR2 LQKENI. This CDR3 has 14 amino acids. The CDR3 here is CASSGQFDTGELFF. CDR3 in DNA: TGTGCCAGCTCAGGTCAATTCGACACCGGGGAGCTGTTTTTT.

V usage is TRBV6-6 and J usage is TRBJ2-5; D is ambiguous. Trimming stripped 10 bases from V and 5 bases from J, with 11 bases between. This CDR3 spans 11 amino acids. Germline assignment: CDR1 MNHNY and CDR2 SVGAGI (reference sequence). DNA of the CDR3: TGTGCCACAAGAGGCTGGGAGACCCAGTACTTC. Translating it yields CATRGWETQYF.

The rearrangement links TRBV9 to TRBJ2-5; the match to TRBD2 covers 8 bases. The CDR3 contains 18 residues. Germline V lookup: CDR1 SGDLS, CDR2 YYNGEE. After removal of 3 bases from V and 2 bases from J, the junction contained 15 bases not matched to a gene. CDR3 in amino acids: CASSERGPGGGSQETQYF. CDR3 bases: TGTGCCAGCAGCGAGAGGGGACCTGGCGGGGGGAGTCAAGAGACCCAGTACTTC.

The genes are TRBV14 and TRBJ1-1, with TRBD1 matching over 9 bases. Germline CDR1 and CDR2: SGHDN and FVKESK. V shed 2 bases, J shed 3 bases, and the junction held 4 bases outside the gene matches. This CDR3 contains 15 residues. The CDR3 bases are TGTGCCAGCAGCCAAAGCCGGACAGGGGACACTGAAGCTTTCTTT. Encoded protein: CASSQSRTGDTEAFF. Combining the CDR3 with reference TRBV14 and TRBJ1-1 gives the whole variable domain EAGVTQFPSHSVIEKGQTVTLRCDPISGHDNLYWYRRVMGKEIKFLLHFVKESKQDESGMPNNRFLAERTGGTYSTLKVQPAELEDSGVYFCASSQSRTGDTEAFFGQGTRLTVV.

This chain connects TRBV5-1 to TRBJ2-5; D is undetermined. Looked up from germline, CDR1 is SGHRS and CDR2 is YFSETQ. V lost 1 base and J lost 5, with 15 bases in between. This CDR3 region has 15 residues. The CDR3 bases are TGCGCCAGCAGCTTGCTGCCAGGCGCTCGGGAGACCCAGTACTTC. Its protein product is CASSLLPGARETQYF.

This clone has more than one count but fewer than ten. The CDR3 coding sequence is TGTGCCAGCAGTGAGACAGGGACTAATGAAAAACTGTTTTTT. Translation: CASSETGTNEKLFF. The chain is built from TRBV6-1 and TRBJ1-4, with TRBD1 matching 7 bases. The trim removed 3 bases at V and 2 bases at J, leaving 0 bases unmatched. Germline V gene data show CDR1 as MNHNS and CDR2 as SASEGT. This CDR3 is 14 amino acids long.

The chain carries TRBV5-8 and TRBJ2-5, with 7 bases that match TRBD2. This CDR3 has 13 amino acids. The germline gives CDR1 SGHTS, CDR2 YDEGEE. The trim removed 5 bases at V and 4 bases at J, leaving 5 bases unmatched. The CDR3 DNA reads TGTGCCAGCAGAATGCGGGGGAGAGAGACCCAGTACTTC. It specifies CASRMRGRETQYF.

This clone has just a few counts. The chain employs TRBV6-6 and TRBJ1-1; no firm D call. Germline values: CDR1 MNHNY, CDR2 SVGAGI (reference sequence). The CDR3 covers 12 residues. Trimming cost V 4 bases and J 6 bases, with 9 bases left between them. This CDR3 reads CASSLEFSEAFF. Here the CDR3 DNA reads TGTGCCAGCAGTTTAGAGTTTTCTGAAGCTTTCTTT.

The V call is TRBV25-1, the J call TRBJ1-2; perhaps TRBD1 as D (5 bases). CDR3 length: 13 residues. Germline-derived CDR1 and CDR2 are MGHDK and SYGVNS. V lost 2 bases and J lost 3, with 7 bases in between. In nucleotides, the CDR3 is TGTGCCAGCAGTGAACAGGGACACTATGGCTACACCTTC. Translation: CASSEQGHYGYTF.

The rearrangement joins TRBV5-1 to TRBJ1-2; maybe TRBD1 (6 bases). The CDR3 extends over 17 amino acids. Trimming took off 0 bases at V and 6 bases at J, with 21 bases between the two ends. Germline V lookup: CDR1 SGHRS, CDR2 YFSETQ. CDR3 nucleotides: TGCGCCAGCAGCTTGGAATACGGGACATCCAGGCGGGATGGCTACACCTTC. Translating it yields CASSLEYGTSRRDGYTF.

This clone came up a few times. The gene calls are TRBV5-4 and TRBJ1-1; D is undetermined. With 0 bases removed from V and 5 bases from J, the gap between germline ends came to 11 bases. The CDR3 length is 14 residues. Germline CDR1 and CDR2: SGHNT and YYREEE (reference sequence). The CDR3 spells CASSLGWRGTEAFF. Written as DNA, the CDR3 is TGTGCCAGCAGCTTGGGGTGGAGAGGGACTGAAGCTTTCTTT.